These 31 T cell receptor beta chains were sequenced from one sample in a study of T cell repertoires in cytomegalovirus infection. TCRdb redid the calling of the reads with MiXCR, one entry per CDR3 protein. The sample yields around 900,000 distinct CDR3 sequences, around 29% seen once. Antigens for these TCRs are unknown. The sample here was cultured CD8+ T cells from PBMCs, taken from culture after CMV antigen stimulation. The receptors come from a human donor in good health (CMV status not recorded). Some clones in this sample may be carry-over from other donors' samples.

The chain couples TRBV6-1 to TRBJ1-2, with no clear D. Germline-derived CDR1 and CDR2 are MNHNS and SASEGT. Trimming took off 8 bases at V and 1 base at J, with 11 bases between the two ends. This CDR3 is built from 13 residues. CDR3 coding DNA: TGTGCCAGCGGTTCAGGTCTTAACTATGGCTACACCTTC. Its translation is CASGSGLNYGYTF.

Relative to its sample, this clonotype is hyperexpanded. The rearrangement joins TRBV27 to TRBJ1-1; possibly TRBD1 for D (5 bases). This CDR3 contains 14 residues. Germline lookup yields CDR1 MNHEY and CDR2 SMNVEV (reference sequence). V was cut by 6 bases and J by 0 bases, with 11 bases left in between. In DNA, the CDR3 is TGTGCCAGCAGCGGGGCGGCCCTGAACACTGAAGCTTTCTTT. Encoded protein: CASSGAALNTEAFF.

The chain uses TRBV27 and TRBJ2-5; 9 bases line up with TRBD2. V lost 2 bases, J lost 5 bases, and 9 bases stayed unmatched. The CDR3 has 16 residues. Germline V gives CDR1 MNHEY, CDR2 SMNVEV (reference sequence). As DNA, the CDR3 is TGTGCCAGCAGTTTACTAGCGGGGAGGCCGTTTGAGACCCAGTACTTC. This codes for CASSLLAGRPFETQYF.

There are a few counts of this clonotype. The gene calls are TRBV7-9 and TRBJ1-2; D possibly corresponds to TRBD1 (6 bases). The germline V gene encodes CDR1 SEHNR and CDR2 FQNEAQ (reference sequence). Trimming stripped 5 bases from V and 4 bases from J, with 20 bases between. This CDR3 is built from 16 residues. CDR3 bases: TGTGCCAGCAGCCCAAAGTACAGGGACTCCTCCTATGGCTACACCTTC. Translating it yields CASSPKYRDSSYGYTF.

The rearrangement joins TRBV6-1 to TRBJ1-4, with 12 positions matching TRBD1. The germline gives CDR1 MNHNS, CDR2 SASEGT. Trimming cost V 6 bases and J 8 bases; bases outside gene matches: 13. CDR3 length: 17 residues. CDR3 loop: CASRLGTGGKWGEKLFF. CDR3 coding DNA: TGTGCCAGCAGGCTCGGGACAGGGGGCAAATGGGGGGAAAAACTGTTTTTT.

The CDR3 sequence is CAISESGPPDGEQFF. As DNA, the CDR3 is TGTGCCATCAGTGAGTCGGGTCCTCCGGACGGTGAGCAGTTCTTC. This rearrangement joins TRBV10-3 to TRBJ2-1; D is unresolved. With 0 bases removed from V and 9 bases from J, the gap between germline ends came to 15 bases. The length of the CDR3 is 15 residues. Germline values: CDR1 ENHRY, CDR2 SYGVKD.

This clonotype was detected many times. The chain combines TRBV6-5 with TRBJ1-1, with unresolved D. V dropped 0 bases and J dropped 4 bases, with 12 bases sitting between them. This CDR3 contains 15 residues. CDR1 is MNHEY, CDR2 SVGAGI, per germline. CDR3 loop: CASSYSEVYGTEAFF. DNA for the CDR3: TGTGCCAGCAGTTACTCGGAGGTTTACGGCACTGAAGCTTTCTTT.

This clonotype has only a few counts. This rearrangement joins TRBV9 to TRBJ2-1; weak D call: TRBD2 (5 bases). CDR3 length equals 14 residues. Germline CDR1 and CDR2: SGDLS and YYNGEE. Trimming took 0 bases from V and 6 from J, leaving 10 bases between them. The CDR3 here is CASSVAEGINEQFF. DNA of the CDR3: TGTGCCAGCAGCGTAGCTGAGGGAATCAATGAGCAGTTCTTC.

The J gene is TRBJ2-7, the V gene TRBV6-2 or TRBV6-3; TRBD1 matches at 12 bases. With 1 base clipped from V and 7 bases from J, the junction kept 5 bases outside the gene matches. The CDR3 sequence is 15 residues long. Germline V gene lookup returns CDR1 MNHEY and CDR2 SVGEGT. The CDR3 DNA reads TGTGCCAGCAGTTACTTGGGGACAGGGGGCGGAGAGCAGTACGTC. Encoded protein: CASSYLGTGGGEQYV.

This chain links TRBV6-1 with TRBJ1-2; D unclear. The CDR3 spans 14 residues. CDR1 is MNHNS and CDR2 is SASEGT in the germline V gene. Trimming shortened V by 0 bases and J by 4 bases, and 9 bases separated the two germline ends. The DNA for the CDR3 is TGTGCCAGCAGTGAAGCCAGACCCTCCTATGGCTACACCTTC. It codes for CASSEARPSYGYTF.

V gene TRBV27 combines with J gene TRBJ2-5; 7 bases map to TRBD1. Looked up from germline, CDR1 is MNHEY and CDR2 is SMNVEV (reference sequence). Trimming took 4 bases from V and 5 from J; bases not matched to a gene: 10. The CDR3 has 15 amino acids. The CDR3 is CASSSPRQGRETQYF. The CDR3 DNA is TGTGCCAGCAGTTCGCCGCGACAGGGTAGGGAGACCCAGTACTTC.

The CDR3: CATGQGNTGELFF. The CDR3 nucleotides are TGTGCCACCGGACAGGGGAACACCGGGGAGCTGTTTTTT. V is TRBV27 and J is TRBJ2-2; 8 nucleotides align to TRBD1. Germline assignment: CDR1 MNHEY and CDR2 SMNVEV (reference sequence). V was pared by 10 bases and J by 1 base, with 2 bases of the junction left unmatched. The length of the CDR3 is 13 residues.

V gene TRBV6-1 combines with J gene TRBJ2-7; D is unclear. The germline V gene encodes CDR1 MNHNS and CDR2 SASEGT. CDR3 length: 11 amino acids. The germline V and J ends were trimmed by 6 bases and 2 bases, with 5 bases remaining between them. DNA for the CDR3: TGTGCCAGCAGGCGTCCCTACGAGCAGTACTTC. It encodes CASRRPYEQYF.

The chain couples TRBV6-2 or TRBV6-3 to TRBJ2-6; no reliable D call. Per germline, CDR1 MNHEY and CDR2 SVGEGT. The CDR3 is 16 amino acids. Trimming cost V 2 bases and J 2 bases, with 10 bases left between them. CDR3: CASSYLASTGANVLTF. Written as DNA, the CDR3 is TGTGCCAGCAGTTACCTCGCCTCGACTGGGGCCAACGTCCTGACTTTC.

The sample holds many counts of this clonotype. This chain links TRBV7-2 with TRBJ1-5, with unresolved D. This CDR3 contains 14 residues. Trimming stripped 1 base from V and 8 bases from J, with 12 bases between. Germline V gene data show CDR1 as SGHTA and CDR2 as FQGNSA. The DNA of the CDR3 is TGTGCCAGCAGCTTAGTAATAGGTCCTGAGCCCCAGCATTTT. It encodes CASSLVIGPEPQHF.

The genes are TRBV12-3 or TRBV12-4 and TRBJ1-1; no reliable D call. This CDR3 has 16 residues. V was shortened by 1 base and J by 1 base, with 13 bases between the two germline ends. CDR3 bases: TGTGCCAGCAGTTTAGGGGGTGTGCTCTCGAACACTGAAGCTTTCTTT. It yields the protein CASSLGGVLSNTEAFF.

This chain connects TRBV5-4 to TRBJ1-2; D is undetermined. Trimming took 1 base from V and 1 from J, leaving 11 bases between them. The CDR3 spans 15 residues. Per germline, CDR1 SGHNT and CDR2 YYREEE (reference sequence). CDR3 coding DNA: TGTGCCAGCAGCTTGACTCAGGAGGGTAACTATGGCTACACCTTC. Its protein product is CASSLTQEGNYGYTF.

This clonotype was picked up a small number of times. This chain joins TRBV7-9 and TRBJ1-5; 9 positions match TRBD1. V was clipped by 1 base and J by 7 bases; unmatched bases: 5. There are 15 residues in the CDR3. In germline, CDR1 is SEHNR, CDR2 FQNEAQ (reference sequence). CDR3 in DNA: TGTGCCAGCAGCTTAGAGACAGGGGGGGACCAGCCCCAGCATTTT. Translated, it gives CASSLETGGDQPQHF.

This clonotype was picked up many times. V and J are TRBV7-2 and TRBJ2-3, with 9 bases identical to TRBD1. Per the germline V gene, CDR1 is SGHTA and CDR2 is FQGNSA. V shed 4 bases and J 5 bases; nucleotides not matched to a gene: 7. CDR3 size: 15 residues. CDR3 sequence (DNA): TGTGCCAGCAGCTACAGGGGGCGGCCTATAGATACGCAGTATTTT. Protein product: CASSYRGRPIDTQYF.

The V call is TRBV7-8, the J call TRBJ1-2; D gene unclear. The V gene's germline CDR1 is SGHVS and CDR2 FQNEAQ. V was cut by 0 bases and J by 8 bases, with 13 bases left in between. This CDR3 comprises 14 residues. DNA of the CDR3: TGTGCCAGCAGCTTAGCGCTGAAGGGCCACGGCTACACCTTC. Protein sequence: CASSLALKGHGYTF.

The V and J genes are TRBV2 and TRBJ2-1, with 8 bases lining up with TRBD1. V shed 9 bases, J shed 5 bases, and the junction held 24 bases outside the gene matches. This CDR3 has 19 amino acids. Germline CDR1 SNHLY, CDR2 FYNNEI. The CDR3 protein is CASSNQGQALGHSDNEQFF. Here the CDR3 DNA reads TGTGCCAGTTCGAATCAGGGACAGGCTCTGGGACATAGCGACAATGAGCAGTTCTTC.

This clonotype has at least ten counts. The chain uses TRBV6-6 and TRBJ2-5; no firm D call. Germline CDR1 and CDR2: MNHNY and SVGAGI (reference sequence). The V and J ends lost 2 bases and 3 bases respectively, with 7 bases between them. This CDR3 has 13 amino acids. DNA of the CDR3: TGTGCCAGCAGTTACGGGCTGGAAGAGACCCAGTACTTC. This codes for CASSYGLEETQYF.

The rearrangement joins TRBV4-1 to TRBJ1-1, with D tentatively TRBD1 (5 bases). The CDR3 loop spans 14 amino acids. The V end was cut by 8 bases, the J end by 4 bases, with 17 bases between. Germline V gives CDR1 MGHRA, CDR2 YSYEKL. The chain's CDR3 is CASHGRDRGTEAFF. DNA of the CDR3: TGCGCCAGCCACGGACGGGATAGGGGCACTGAAGCTTTCTTT.

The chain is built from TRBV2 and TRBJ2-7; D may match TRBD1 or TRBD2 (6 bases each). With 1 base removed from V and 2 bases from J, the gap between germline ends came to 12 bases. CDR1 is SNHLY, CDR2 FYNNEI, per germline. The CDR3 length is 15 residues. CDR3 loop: CASSEEGGHPYEQYF. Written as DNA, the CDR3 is TGTGCCAGCAGTGAAGAGGGGGGACACCCCTACGAGCAGTACTTC.

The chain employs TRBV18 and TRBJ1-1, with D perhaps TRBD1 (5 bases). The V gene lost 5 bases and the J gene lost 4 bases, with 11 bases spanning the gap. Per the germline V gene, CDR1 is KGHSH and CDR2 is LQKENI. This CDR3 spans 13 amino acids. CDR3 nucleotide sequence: TGTGCCAGCTCAGCTCAGGGACGCACTGAAGCTTTCTTT. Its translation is CASSAQGRTEAFF.

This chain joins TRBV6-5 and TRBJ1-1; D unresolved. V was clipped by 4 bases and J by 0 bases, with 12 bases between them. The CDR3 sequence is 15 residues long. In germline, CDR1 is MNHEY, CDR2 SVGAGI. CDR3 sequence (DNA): TGTGCCAGCAGTTTGGCAGGTACCTTGAACACTGAAGCTTTCTTT. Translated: CASSLAGTLNTEAFF.

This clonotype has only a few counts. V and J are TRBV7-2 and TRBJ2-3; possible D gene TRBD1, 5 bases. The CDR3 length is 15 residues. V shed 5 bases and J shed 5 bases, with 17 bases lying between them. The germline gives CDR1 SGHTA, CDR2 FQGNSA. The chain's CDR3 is CASSPSRGWGDTQYF. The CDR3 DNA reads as TGTGCCAGCAGCCCGAGTAGGGGCTGGGGAGATACGCAGTATTTT.

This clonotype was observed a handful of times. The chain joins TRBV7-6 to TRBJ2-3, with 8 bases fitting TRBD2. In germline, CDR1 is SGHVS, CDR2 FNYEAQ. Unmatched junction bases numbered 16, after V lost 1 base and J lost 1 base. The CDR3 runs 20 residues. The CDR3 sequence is CASSLDTRDLGGGRTDTQYF. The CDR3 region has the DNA TGTGCCAGCAGCTTAGATACCAGGGACCTGGGCGGGGGGCGCACAGATACGCAGTATTTT.

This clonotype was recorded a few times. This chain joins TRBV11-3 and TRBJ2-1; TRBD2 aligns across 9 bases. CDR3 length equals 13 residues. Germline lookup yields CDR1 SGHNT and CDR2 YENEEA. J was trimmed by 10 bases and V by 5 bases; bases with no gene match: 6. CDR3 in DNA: TGTGCCAGCAGCGGGGCTAGCGGGGTGGAGCAGTTCTTC. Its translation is CASSGASGVEQFF. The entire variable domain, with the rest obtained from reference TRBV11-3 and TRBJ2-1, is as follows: EAGVVQSPRYKIIEKKQPVAFWCNPISGHNTLYWYLQNLGQGPELLIRYENEEAVDDSQLPKDRFSAERLKGVDSTLKIQPAELGDSAVYLCASSGASGVEQFFGPGTRLTVL.

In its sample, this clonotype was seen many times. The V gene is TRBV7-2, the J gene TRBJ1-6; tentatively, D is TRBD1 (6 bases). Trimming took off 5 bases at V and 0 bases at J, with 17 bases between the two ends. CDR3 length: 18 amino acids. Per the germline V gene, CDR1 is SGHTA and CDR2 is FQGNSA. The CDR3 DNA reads TGTGCCAGCAGCACAAGTAGGGGGGTGAGCTCCTATAATTCACCCCTCCACTTT. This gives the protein CASSTSRGVSSYNSPLHF.

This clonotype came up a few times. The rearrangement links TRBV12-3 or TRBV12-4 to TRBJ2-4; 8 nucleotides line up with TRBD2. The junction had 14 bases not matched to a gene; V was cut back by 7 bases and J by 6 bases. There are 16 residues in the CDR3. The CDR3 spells CASKTSAGGDLNIQYF. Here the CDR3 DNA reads TGTGCCAGCAAGACCAGTGCGGGGGGCGATTTAAACATTCAGTACTTC.